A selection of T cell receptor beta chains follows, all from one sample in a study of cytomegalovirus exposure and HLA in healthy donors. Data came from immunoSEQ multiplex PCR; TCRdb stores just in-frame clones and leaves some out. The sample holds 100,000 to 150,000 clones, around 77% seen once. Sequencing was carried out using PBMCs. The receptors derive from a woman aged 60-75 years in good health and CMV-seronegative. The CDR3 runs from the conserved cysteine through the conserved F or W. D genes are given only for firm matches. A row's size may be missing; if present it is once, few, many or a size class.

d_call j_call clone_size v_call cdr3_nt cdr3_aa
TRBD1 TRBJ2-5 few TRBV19 TGTGCCAGTAGCCGCTGGGGCAGGGGGGAGACCCAGTACTTC CASSRWGRGETQYF
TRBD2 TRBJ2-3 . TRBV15 TGTGCCACCAAGGGACTAAACACAGATACGCAGTATTTT CATKGLNTDTQYF
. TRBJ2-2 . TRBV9 TGTGCCAGCAGCCCTGGGGGGGGCTGGGAGCTGTTTTTT CASSPGGGWELFF
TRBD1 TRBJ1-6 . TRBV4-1 TGCGCCAGCAGCCAAGATGGTCAGCGACAGGGTAGATCACCCCTCCACTTT CASSQDGQRQGRSPLHF
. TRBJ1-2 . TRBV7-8 TGTGCCAGCAGCTTAGCAGGGAGGGGGGGCTACACCTTC CASSLAGRGGYTF
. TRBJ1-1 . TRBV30 TGTGCCTGGAGTGTAGAGGAAGCCGGCACTGAAGCTTTCTTT CAWSVEEAGTEAFF
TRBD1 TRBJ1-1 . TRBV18 TGTGCCCGCTCACAAGTGACAGGGGCGGACACTGAAGCTTTCTTT CARSQVTGADTEAFF
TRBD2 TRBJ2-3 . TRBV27 TGTGCCAGCAGTCCACCAGGCGGGAGCGGCGCAGATACGCAGTATTTT CASSPPGGSGADTQYF
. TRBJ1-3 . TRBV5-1 TGCGCCAGCAGCTTGAGCCAGGGTGGAAACACCATATATTTT CASSLSQGGNTIYF
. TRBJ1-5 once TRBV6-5 TGTGCCAGCAGTTACTCCCGAGGAGGGGAGCCCCAGCATTTT CASSYSRGGEPQHF
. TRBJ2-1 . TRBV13 TGTGCCAGCAGCTTAGTAGCCTCAGCGGACGGAGCAATTGAGCAGTTCTTC CASSLVASADGAIEQFF
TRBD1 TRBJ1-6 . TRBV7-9 TGTGCCAGCAGCTCCTGGGACAGGGGTCGGAATTCACCCCTCCACTTT CASSSWDRGRNSPLHF
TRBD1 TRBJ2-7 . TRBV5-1 TGCGCCAGCAGCTTGACGACCTCCGGGACAGGACATGGCGAGCAGTACTTC CASSLTTSGTGHGEQYF
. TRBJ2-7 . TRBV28 TGTGCCAGCAGTTTACACGGACGGACAACCTACGAGCAGTACTTC CASSLHGRTTYEQYF
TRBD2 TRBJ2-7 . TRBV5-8 TGTGCCAGCAGCCCCGGGGGGGTCGAGCAGTACTTC CASSPGGVEQYF
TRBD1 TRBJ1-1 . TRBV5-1 TGCGCCAGCAGCCCCGGGACAGCCAGCATGAACACTGAAGCTTTCTTT CASSPGTASMNTEAFF
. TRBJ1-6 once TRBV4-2 TGTGCCAGCAGCCAAGAACGGAGTCATTCACCCCTCCACTTT CASSQERSHSPLHF
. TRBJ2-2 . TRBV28 TGTGCCAGCAGTTTCATAAGGGGAGGTACCGGGGAGCTGTTTTTT CASSFIRGGTGELFF
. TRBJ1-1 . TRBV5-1 TGCGCCAGCAGCTTGGCTGCGGGTAACACTGAAGCTTTCTTT CASSLAAGNTEAFF
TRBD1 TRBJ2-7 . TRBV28 TGTGCCAGCAGTCTAAGGGGACAGGGTATTGGGAACGAGCAGTACTTC CASSLRGQGIGNEQYF
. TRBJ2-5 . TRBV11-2 TGTGCCAGCAGAAATTGGACAAGACAAGAGACCCAGTACTTC CASRNWTRQETQYF
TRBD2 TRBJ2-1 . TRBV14 TGTGCCAGCAGCCAAGATCATCGAGCGGGAGGGTTCCTGACCTACAATGAGCAGTTCTTC CASSQDHRAGGFLTYNEQFF
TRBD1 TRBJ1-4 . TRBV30 TGTGCCTGGGAAATGGGGACAGGGAGTGAAAAACTGTTTTTT CAWEMGTGSEKLFF
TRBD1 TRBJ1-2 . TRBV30 TGTGCCTGGTCGACCGGGACAGGGGGTTATGGCTACACCTTC CAWSTGTGGYGYTF
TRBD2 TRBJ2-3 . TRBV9 TGTGCCAGCAGCCCCCGATGGGGGGACTACACAGATACGCAGTATTTT CASSPRWGDYTDTQYF
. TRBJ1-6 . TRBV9 TGTGCCAGCAGCGTGGAGGTTAGTTCACCCCTCCACTTT CASSVEVSSPLHF
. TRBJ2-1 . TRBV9 TGTGCCAGCAGTAGAAAGCGGGCACCCTACAATGAGCAGTTCTTC CASSRKRAPYNEQFF
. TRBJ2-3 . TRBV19 TGTGCCAGTAGTACACAGGGAACAGATACGCAGTATTTT CASSTQGTDTQYF
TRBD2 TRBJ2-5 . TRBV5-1 TGCGCCAGCAGCTTGGGGACTAGCGGAGAGACCCAGTACTTC CASSLGTSGETQYF
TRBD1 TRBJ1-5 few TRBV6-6 TGTGCCAGCAGCGGGGGACAGGACGCCGGGTTGCCCCAGCATTTT CASSGGQDAGLPQHF
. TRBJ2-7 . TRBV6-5 TGTGCCAGCAGTCAAACGGGCTACGAGCAGTACTTC CASSQTGYEQYF
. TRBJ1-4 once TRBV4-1 TGCGCCAGCAGCCTTGGGAGGGGGACCCAGTTGGGTAATGAAAAACTGTTTTTT CASSLGRGTQLGNEKLFF
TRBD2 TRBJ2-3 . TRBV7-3 TGTGCCAGCGGGAGGGAGGGCCTCGATACGCAGTATTTT CASGREGLDTQYF
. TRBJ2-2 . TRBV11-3 TGTGCCAGCAGCTTACAAACCGGGGAGCTGTTTTTT CASSLQTGELFF
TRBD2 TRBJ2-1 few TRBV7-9 TGTGCCAGCGACGACCTCGGGGGGTACAATGAGCAGTTCTTC CASDDLGGYNEQFF
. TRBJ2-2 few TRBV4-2 TGTGCCAGCAGCCAAGATTGGGGGGTCGGGGAGCTGTTTTTT CASSQDWGVGELFF
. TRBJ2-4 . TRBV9 TGTGCCAGCAGTACCGAGGGCCCTACCCGCCATGGAAACATTCAGTACTTC CASSTEGPTRHGNIQYF
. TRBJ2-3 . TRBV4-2 TGTGCCAGCAGCCAATACCCCTTGGCAGGCACAGATACGCAGTATTTT CASSQYPLAGTDTQYF
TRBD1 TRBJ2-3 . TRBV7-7 TGTGCCAGCAGCTTGACAGGGGCACGCACAGATACGCAGTATTTT CASSLTGARTDTQYF
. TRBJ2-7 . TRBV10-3 TGTGCCATCAGTGAGCTCAGGGGGCAGTACTTC CAISELRGQYF
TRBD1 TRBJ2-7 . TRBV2 TGTGCCAGCCAGGGGACAGGGGCCTACGAGCAGTACTTC CASQGTGAYEQYF
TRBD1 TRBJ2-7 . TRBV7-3 TGTGCCAGCAGCGTGGGACAGGGCGCCTACGAGCAGTACTTC CASSVGQGAYEQYF
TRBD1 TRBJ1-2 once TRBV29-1 TGCAGCGTTGCCGGGACAGGGGAGTATGGCTACACCTTC CSVAGTGEYGYTF
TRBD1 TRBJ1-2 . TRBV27 TGTGCCAGCAGTTCGGTTGGGACAGGCTATGGCTACACCTTC CASSSVGTGYGYTF
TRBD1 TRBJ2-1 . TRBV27 TGTGCCCGGACTCCCCCCAACCAAAACAGGGGGCACAATGAGCAGTTCTTC CARTPPNQNRGHNEQFF
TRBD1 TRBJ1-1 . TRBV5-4 TGTGCCAGCAGCTTCCCGAACAGGGGATGGACTGAAGCTTTCTTT CASSFPNRGWTEAFF
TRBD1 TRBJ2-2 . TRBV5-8 TGTGCCAGCAGCTTTCAGGGGGCGCATATCACCGGGGAGCTGTTTTTT CASSFQGAHITGELFF
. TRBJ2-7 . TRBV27 TGTGCCAGCAGTTTCAGGGCAGCCGGTTTCTACGAGCAGTACTTC CASSFRAAGFYEQYF
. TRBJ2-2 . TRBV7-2 TGTGCCAGCAGGCCTACTGGAGAGGGCGCCGGGGAGCTGTTTTTT CASRPTGEGAGELFF
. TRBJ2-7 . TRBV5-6 TGTGCCAGCAGGCCCAAGGGGGTAGACTACGAGCAGTACTTC CASRPKGVDYEQYF
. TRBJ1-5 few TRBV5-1 TGCGCCACCGGAGATCTTGGAGGTCAGCCCCAGCATTTT CATGDLGGQPQHF
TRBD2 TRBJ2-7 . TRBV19 TGTGCCAGTAGTATAAGACTAGCCGGGTACGAGCAGTACTTC CASSIRLAGYEQYF
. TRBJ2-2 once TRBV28 TGTGCCAGCAGTTTGGGGACACTCGGGAACACCGGGGAGCTGTTTTTT CASSLGTLGNTGELFF
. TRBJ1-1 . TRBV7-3 TGTGCCAGCAGCTTAGAACAGAACACTGAAGCTTTCTTT CASSLEQNTEAFF
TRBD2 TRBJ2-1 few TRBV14 TGTGCCAGCAGCCACCCCCTAGCGGGAGAGTCCTACAATGAGCAGTTCTTC CASSHPLAGESYNEQFF
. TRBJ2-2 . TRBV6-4 TGTGCCAGCAGTGACTCGATGGGGGGCACCGGGGAGCTGTTTTTT CASSDSMGGTGELFF
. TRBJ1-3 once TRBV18 TGTGCCAGCTCCTCCACTGGTGGTGCTGGAAACACCATATATTTT CASSSTGGAGNTIYF